The entry that follows covers one TCR beta chain sequence. The antigen is not known. Each 20-30 mg portion of unsorted bulk tissue served as the source for co-extraction of RNA and DNA. At sampling, these chronic HBV carriers had received no treatment. The authors made TCR beta cDNA from roughly 480 ng total RNA with a constant-region primer. Modified slightly, ARM-PCR produced TCR beta libraries over three nested multiplex PCR rounds. Rounds one and two of PCR, each of 10 cycles, were primed with TRBV1-TRBV30 forward primers and a C-beta reverse primer. TCRdb redid the calling of the multiplex PCR reads with MiXCR, one entry per CDR3 protein. The repertoire holds approximately 76,000 distinct CDR3 sequences, with 71% as singletons. CDR1 and CDR2 from the germline V gene are SQVTM and ANQGSEA. The CDR3 covers 13 residues. The sample is drawn from a study of tumor-infiltrating lymphocytes in primary liver carcinoma. The wider study: Subjects consisted of male and female patients aged 30 to 69 years. Study results and caveats: Just around 7-25% of top clones spanned all five tumor regions. Relative to blood, tumors carried a significantly larger fraction of the repertoire in their top 250 clones (p = 0.039).

J is TRBJ2-3 and V is TRBV29-1; D perhaps matches TRBD1 (6 bases). The source material was liver tumor tissue from sampling region 4. The subset here: tumor region T4, right-lateral pole. The sequence was collected from a woman in her sixties or seventies with primary liver carcinoma and hepatitis B virus infection. The CDR3: CGIEDRTTDTQYF. Here the CDR3 DNA reads TGCGGCATTGAAGACAGGACTACAGATACGCAGTATTTT.